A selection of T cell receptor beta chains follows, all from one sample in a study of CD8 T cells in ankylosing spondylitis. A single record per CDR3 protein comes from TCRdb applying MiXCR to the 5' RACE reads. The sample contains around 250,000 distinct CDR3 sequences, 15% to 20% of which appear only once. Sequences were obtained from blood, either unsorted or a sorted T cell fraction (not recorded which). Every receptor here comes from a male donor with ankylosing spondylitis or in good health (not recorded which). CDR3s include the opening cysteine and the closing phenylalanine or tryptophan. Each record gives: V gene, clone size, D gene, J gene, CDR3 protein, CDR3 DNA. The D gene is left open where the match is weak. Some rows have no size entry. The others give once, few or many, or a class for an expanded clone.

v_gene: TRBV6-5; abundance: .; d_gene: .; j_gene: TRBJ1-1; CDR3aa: CASSYSLVREEAFF; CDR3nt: TGTGCCAGCAGTTACTCTCTGGTCAGGGAGGAAGCTTTCTTT
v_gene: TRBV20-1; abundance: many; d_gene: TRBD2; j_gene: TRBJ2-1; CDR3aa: CSGSGGVWNEQFF; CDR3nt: TGCAGTGGGTCGGGGGGGGTTTGGAATGAGCAGTTCTTC
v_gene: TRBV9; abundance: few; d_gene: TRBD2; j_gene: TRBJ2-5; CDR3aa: CASSVVAGGPQETQYF; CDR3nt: TGTGCCAGCAGCGTAGTTGCGGGAGGGCCCCAAGAGACCCAGTACTTC
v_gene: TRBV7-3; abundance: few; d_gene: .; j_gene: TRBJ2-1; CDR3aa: CASSLIPVGQRNPPGYNEQFF; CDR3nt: TGTGCCAGCAGCCTAATCCCCGTCGGTCAGCGGAACCCTCCTGGCTACAATGAGCAGTTCTTC
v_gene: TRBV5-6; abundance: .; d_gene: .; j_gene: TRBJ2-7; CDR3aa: CASSLVSNTDEQYF; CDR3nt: TGTGCCAGCAGCTTGGTTTCGAATACCGACGAGCAGTACTTC
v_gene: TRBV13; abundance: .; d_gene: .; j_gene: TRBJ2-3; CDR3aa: CASSPNGPLSGTDTQYF; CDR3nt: TGTGCCAGCAGCCCAAATGGCCCGCTTAGCGGTACAGATACGCAGTATTTT
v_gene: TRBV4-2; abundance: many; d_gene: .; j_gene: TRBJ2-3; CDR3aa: CASSQERSGPDTQYF; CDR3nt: TGTGCCAGCAGCCAAGAGAGGTCGGGGCCAGATACGCAGTATTTT
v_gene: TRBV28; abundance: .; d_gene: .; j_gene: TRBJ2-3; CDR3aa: CASRPARDGTSTDTQYF; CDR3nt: TGTGCCAGCAGACCCGCCCGGGACGGAACCAGCACAGATACGCAGTATTTT
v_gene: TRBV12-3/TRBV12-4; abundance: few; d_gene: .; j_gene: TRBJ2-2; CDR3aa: CASRMAASTGELFF; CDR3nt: TGTGCCAGCAGGATGGCGGCGTCCACCGGGGAGCTGTTTTTT
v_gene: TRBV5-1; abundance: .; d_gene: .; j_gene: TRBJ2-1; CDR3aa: CASKLGERLYNEQFF; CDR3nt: TGCGCCAGCAAACTGGGGGAGCGGCTCTACAATGAGCAGTTCTTC
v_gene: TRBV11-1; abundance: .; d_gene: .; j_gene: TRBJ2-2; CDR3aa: CASSSSVLQNANTGELFF; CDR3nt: TGTGCCAGCAGCTCCTCGGTCCTCCAGAACGCGAACACCGGGGAGCTGTTTTTT
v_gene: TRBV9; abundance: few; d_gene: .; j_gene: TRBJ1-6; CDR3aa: CASSSGGGEYSPLHF; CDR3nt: TGTGCCAGCAGCTCAGGAGGGGGGGAGTATTCACCCCTCCACTTT
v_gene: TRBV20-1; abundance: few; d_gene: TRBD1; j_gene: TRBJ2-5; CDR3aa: CSATLWDRDGQTQYF; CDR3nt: TGCAGTGCTACCTTATGGGACAGAGACGGGCAGACCCAGTACTTC
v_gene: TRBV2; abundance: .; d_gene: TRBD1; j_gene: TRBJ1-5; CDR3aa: CASRWDRDNQPQHF; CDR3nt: TGTGCCAGCAGATGGGACAGGGACAATCAGCCCCAGCATTTT
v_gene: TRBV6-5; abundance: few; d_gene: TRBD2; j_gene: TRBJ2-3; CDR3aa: CASSYVGTSGDTQYF; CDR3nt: TGTGCCAGCAGTTACGTTGGGACTAGCGGAGATACGCAGTATTTT
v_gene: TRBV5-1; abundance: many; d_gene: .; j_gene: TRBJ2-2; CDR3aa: CATEEPNTGELFF; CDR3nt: TGCGCCACAGAAGAACCAAACACCGGGGAGCTGTTTTTT
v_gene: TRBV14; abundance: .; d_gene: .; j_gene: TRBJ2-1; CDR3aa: CASSQEGRSNEQFF; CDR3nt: TGTGCCAGCAGCCAAGAGGGACGGTCCAATGAGCAGTTCTTC
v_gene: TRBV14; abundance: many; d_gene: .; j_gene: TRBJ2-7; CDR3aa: CASRGTASYEQYF; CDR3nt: TGTGCCAGCAGGGGGACGGCCTCCTACGAGCAGTACTTC
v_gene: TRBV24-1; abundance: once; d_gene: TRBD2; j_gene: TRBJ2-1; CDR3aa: CATSDRTSGRADEQFF; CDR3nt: TGTGCCACCAGTGATCGGACTAGCGGGAGGGCCGATGAGCAGTTCTTC
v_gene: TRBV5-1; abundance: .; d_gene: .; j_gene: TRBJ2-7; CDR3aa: CASRPRTETYEQYF; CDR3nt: TGCGCCAGCAGACCTAGGACCGAGACCTACGAGCAGTACTTC
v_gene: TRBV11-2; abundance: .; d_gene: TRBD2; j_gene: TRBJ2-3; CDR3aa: CASMLAGGSTDTQYF; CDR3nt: TGTGCCAGCATGCTAGCGGGAGGGTCCACAGATACGCAGTATTTT
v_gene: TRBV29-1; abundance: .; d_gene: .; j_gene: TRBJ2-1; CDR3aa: CSVEPRSYNEQFF; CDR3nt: TGCAGCGTTGAACCTCGCTCCTACAATGAGCAGTTCTTC
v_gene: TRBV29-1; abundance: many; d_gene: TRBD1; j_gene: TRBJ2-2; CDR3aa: CSVETGETTGELFF; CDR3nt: TGCAGCGTTGAAACAGGGGAGACCACCGGGGAGCTGTTTTTT
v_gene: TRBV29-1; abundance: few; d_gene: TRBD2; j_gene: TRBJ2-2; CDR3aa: CSVEASGRLPGELFF; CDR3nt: TGCAGCGTTGAGGCTAGCGGGAGGCTACCCGGGGAGCTGTTTTTT
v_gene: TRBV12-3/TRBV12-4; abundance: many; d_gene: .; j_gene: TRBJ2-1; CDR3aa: CASSLGSLGDEQFF; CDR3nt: TGTGCCAGCAGCCTAGGGTCGTTGGGCGATGAGCAGTTCTTC
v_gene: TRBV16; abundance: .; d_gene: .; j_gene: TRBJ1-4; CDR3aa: CASSQWNRVATNEKLFF; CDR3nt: TGTGCCAGCAGCCAATGGAACAGGGTCGCAACTAATGAAAAACTGTTTTTT
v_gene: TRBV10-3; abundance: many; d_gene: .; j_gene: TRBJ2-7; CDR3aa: CAISVPTVPYEQYF; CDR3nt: TGTGCCATCAGTGTACCGACAGTCCCGTACGAGCAGTACTTC
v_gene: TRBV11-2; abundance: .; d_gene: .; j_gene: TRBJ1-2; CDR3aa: CASSLFPNWGDMGSYGYTF; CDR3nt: TGTGCCAGCAGCTTGTTCCCAAATTGGGGGGACATGGGGAGTTATGGCTACACCTTC
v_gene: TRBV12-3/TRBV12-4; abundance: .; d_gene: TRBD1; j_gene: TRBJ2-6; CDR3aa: CASSLSQGVGANVLTF; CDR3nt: TGTGCCAGCAGTTTATCACAGGGGGTTGGGGCCAACGTCCTGACTTTC
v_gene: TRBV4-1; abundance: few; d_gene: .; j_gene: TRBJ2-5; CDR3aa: CASSQDDRTQETQYF; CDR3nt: TGCGCCAGCAGCCAAGATGATCGAACCCAAGAGACCCAGTACTTC